This section outlines one T cell receptor (beta chain) sequence together with its context. Some clones are missing from TCRdb's copy, which holds only in-frame ones; the method was immunoSEQ multiplex PCR. The data contain 200,000 to 250,000 clones, about 86% of them singletons. The V end was cut by 6 bases, the J end by 3 bases, with 18 bases between. Germline V CDR1 and CDR2: LNHDA, SQIVND (reference sequence). The CDR3 consists of 15 residues. The data were taken from a study of blood T cell repertoires in COVID-19. Sequenced input: PBMCs or T cells enriched from blood (not recorded which). V and J are TRBV19 and TRBJ2-7, with TRBD1 as a possible D gene (6 bases). The sequence derives from a woman in her 50s in a cohort exposed to, infected with or recovered from COVID-19 (not recorded which). CDR3 DNA sequence: TGTGCCAGTAGGAGTCAGGGGACACAAAACTACGAGCAGTACTTC. This translates into CASRSQGTQNYEQYF.